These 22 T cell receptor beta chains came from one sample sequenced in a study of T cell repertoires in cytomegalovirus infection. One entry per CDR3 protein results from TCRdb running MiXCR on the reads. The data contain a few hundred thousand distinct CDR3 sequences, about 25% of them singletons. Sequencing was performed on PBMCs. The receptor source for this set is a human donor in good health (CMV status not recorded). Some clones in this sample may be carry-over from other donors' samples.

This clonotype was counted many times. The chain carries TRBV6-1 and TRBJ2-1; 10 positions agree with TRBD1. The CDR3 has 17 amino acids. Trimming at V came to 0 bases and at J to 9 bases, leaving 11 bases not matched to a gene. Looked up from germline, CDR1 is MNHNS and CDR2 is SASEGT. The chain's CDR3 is CASSEAAGTGARGEQFF. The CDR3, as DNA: TGTGCCAGCAGTGAAGCCGCCGGGACAGGGGCTAGGGGTGAGCAGTTCTTC.

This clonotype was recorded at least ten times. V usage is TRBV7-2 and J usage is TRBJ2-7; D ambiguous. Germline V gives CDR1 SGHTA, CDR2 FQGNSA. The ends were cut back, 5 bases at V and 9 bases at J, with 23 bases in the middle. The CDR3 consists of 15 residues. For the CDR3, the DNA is TGTGCCAGCAGCCTTAGGGCGGTGGTACTGATCGGGCAGTACGTC. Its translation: CASSLRAVVLIGQYV.

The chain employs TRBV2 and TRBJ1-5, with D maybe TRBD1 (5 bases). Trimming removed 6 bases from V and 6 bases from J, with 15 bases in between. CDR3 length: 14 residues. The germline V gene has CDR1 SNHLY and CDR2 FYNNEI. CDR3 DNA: TGTGCCAGCAGGGAGGGGACCTCAGGTCAGCCCCAGCATTTT. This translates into CASREGTSGQPQHF.

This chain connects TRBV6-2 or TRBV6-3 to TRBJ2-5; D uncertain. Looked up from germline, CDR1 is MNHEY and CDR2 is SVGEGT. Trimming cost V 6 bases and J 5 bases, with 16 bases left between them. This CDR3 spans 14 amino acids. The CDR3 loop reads CASSGQILFETQYF. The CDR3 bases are TGTGCCAGCAGCGGCCAAATTCTCTTCGAGACCCAGTACTTC.

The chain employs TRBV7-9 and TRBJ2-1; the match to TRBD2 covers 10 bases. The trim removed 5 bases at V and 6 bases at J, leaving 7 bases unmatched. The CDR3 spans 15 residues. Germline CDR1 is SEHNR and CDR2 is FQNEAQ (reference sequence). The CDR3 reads CASSVTSGVTNEQFF. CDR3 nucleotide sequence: TGTGCCAGCAGCGTTACTAGCGGGGTAACCAATGAGCAGTTCTTC.

The CDR3 region has the DNA TGTGCCAGCAGCAACCGGGAAACTGACAATGAGCAGTTCTTC. Its protein product is CASSNRETDNEQFF. The genes are TRBV5-6 and TRBJ2-1, with a tentative D call TRBD2 (5 bases). The V gene's germline CDR1 is SGHDT and CDR2 YYEEEE. V gave up 4 bases and J gave up 5 bases, with 13 bases separating them. There are 14 residues in the CDR3. The full variable domain, rest sourced from reference TRBV5-6 and TRBJ2-1, is DAGVTQSPTHLIKTRGQQVTLRCSPKSGHDTVSWYQQALGQGPQFIFQYYEEEERQRGNFPDRFSGHQFPNYSSELNVNALLLGDSALYLCASSNRETDNEQFFGPGTRLTVL.

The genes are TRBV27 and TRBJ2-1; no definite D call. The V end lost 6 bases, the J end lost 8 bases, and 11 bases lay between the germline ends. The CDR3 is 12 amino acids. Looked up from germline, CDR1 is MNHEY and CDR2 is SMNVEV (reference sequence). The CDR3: CASSNWDHEQFF. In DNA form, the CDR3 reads TGTGCCAGCAGCAATTGGGATCATGAGCAGTTCTTC.

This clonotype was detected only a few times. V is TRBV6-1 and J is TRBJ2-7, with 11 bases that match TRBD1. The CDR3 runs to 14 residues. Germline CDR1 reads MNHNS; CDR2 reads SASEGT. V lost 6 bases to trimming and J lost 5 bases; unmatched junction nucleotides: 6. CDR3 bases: TGTGCCAGCAGATCCGGGACAGGGGGGAACGAGCAGTACTTC. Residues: CASRSGTGGNEQYF.

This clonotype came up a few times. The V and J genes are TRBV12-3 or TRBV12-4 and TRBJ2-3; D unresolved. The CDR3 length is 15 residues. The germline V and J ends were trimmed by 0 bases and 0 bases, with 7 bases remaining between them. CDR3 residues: CASSLALRSTDTQYF. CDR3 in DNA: TGTGCCAGCAGTTTAGCGCTGAGGAGCACAGATACGCAGTATTTT.

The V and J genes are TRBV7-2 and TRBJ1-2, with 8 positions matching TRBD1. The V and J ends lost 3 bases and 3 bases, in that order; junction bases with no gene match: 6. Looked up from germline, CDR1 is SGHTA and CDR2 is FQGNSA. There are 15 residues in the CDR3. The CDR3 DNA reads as TGTGCCAGCAGCTTCGCACAGGGGGTTGACTATGGCTACACCTTC. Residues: CASSFAQGVDYGYTF.

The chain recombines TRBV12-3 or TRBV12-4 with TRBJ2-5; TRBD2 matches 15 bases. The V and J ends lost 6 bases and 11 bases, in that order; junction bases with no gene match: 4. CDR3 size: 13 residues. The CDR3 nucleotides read TGTGCCAGCAGCCCCGGGACTAGCGGGAGGCAGTACTTC. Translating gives CASSPGTSGRQYF.

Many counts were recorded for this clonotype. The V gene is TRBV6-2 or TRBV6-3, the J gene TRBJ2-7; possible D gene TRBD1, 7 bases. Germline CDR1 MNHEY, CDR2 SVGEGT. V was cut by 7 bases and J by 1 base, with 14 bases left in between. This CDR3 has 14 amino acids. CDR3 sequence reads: CASNFAGQSYEQYV. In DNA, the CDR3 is TGTGCCAGCAATTTCGCGGGACAGTCCTACGAGCAGTACGTC.

CDR3 nucleotides: TGCGCCAGCAGCTTGGAGTACGGACAGGGAAGAAATACGCAGTATTTT. It encodes CASSLEYGQGRNTQYF. V usage is TRBV5-1 and J usage is TRBJ2-3; 8 nucleotides align to TRBD1. The CDR3 contains 16 residues. The germline gives CDR1 SGHRS, CDR2 YFSETQ. After removal of 0 bases from V and 7 bases from J, the junction contained 10 bases not matched to a gene.

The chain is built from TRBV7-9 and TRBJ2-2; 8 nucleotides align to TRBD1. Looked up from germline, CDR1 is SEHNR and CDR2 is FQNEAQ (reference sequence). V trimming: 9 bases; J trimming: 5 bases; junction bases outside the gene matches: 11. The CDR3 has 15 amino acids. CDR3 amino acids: CASHAQGARTGELFF. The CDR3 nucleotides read TGTGCCAGTCATGCTCAGGGGGCAAGGACCGGGGAGCTGTTTTTT.

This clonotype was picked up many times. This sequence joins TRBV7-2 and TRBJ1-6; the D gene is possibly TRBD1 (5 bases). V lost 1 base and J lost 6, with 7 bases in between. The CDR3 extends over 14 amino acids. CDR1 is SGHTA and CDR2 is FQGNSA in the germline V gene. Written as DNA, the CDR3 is TGTGCCAGCAGCTTAGTAGGGGTTAATTCACCCCTCCACTTT. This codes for CASSLVGVNSPLHF.

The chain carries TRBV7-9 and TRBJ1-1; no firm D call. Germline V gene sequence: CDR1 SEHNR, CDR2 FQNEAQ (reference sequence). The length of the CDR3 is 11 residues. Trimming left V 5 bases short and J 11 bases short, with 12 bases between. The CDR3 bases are TGTGCCAGCAGCCCTACCTTCCCGGCTTTCTTT. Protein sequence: CASSPTFPAFF.

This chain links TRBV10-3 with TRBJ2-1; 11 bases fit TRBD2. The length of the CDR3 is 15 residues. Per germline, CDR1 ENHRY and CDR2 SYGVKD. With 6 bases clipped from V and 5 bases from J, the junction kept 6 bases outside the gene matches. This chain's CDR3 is CAIRDSGRADNEQFF. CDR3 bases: TGTGCCATCAGGGATAGCGGGAGGGCCGACAATGAGCAGTTCTTC.

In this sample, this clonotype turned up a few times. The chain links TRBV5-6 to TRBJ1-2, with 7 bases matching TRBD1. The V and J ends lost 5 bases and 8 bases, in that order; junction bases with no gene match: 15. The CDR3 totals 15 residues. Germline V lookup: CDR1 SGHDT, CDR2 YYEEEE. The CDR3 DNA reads TGTGCCAGCAGTCCTATACCGCAGGGGGTCCACGGCTACACCTTC. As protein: CASSPIPQGVHGYTF.

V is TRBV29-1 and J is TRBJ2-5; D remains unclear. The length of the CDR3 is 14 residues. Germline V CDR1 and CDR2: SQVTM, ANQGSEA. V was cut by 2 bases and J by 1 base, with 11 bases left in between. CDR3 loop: CSVERGTIQETQYF. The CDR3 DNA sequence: TGCAGCGTTGAACGAGGTACTATCCAAGAGACCCAGTACTTC.

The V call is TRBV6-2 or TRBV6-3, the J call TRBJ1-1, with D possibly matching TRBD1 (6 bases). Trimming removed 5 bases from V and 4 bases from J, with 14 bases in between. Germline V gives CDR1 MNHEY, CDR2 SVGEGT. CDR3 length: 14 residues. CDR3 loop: CASSVLGGSTEAFF. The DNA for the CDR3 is TGTGCCAGCAGTGTATTAGGGGGAAGCACTGAAGCTTTCTTT.

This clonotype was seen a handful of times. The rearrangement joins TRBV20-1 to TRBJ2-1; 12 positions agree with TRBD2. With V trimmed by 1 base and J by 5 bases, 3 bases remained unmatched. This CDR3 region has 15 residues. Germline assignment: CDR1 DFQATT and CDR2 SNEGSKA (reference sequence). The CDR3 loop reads CSARVGLAGNNEQFF. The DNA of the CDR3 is TGCAGTGCTAGAGTTGGACTAGCGGGAAACAATGAGCAGTTCTTC.

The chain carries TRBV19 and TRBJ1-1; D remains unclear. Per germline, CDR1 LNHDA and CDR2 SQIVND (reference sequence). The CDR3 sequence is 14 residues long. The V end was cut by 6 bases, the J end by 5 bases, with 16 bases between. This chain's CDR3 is CASSPRGLMTEAFF. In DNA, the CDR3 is TGTGCCAGTAGCCCGAGAGGGCTGATGACTGAAGCTTTCTTT.